This TCR beta chain was found in a study of T cell responses to AZD1222 COVID-19 vaccine. Study-wide results and caveats: Two AZD1222 administrations were followed by greater Spike-specific TCR breadth and depth. Spike-wide coverage was observed for vaccine-associated CD4 TCRs, with dominant responses at 160-218 and 743-854.

The method was immunoSEQ multiplex PCR; TCRdb's version includes in-frame clones alone and lacks a portion of them. The sample holds about 120,000 clones; 85% to 90% are singletons and the top ten take approximately 3.3%. Per germline, CDR1 SQVTM and CDR2 ANQGSEA. With 3 bases clipped from V and 7 bases from J, the junction kept 5 bases outside the gene matches. This CDR3 is built from 14 residues. This clone was counted a single time. Antigen specificity is unknown. The clonotype was recovered from an adult in good health. The genes are TRBV29-1 and TRBJ2-3, with 12 bases aligning to TRBD1. The material was peripheral blood, obtained on day 0 of AZD1222 vaccination. CDR3 region: CSVEGQGAENTQYF. The CDR3 DNA sequence: TGCAGCGTTGAGGGACAGGGGGCTGAGAATACGCAGTATTTT.